This T cell receptor (beta chain) was recorded in a study of shared T cell receptors in the human thymus (dated by TCRdb to about 2021). With regard to the full study: The study examined how the human thymus generates shared, self-reactive T-cell receptor alpha chains.

Note on this clone: Its antigen is unknown. Base qualities are not at hand, and no much larger clone is one base apart.

CDR1 and CDR2 are drawn from the germline V gene (reference sequence): GTSNPN, SVGIG. Between the V and J ends, shortened by 1 base and 3 bases respectively, the junction contains 19 bases. The CDR3 goes from the cysteine to the phenylalanine over 17 residues. This entry keeps only the CDR3 DNA: 51 bases, framed from base 1. Receptor amplification or capture employed the immunoSEQ multiplex PCR assay. Imported from immuneACCESS, the table was reduced by TCRdb to in-frame sequences with V and J called. These copies leave out some clones; in studies compared against another copy, an unresolved V gene accounts for under half, and the cause of the remainder is not known. The sample contains some 660,000 clones, about 89% of them found a single time. Together, the top ten hold about 0.0094% of the sample. These data are also associated with another study on human thymus T cells. Taken from the second paper: In Finland, the donors were immunologically healthy infants who were having open corrective cardiac surgery for congenital heart defects. Thymus tissue was collected as surgical resects that were removed during corrective cardiac surgery. Both the thymic and the peripheral blood repertoires appeared to show biased V and J gene segment usage. Highly overlapping thymic TCR repertoires among unrelated individuals were reported in the related research. The study described the TCR alpha and beta repertoires in roughly 8 infant thymus samples and a handful of matching peripheral blood samples. Donor ages ranged from roughly 6 to 250 days, and the cohort comprised five or six male and a couple of female infants. Thymocytes were mechanically released from the tissue and were stored as pellets of roughly 9-30 million cells at -70 degrees C. Genomic DNA was extracted from frozen cell pellets with a QIAsymphony instrument. The immunoSEQ multiplex PCR assay was used to amplify the TCRB and TCRAD loci from a standardized amount of quality-controlled genomic DNA. The amplicons covered the V(D)J region and were long enough to include the CDR3 and to identify the V and J genes. The amplicons were sequenced on an Illumina platform via the commercial immunoSEQ service. Primer bias and sequencing errors were corrected using previously described methods, and TCRAD and TCRB definitions followed the IMGT database. Analysis of the repertoires was done with immunoSEQ Analyzer 3.0 and VDJTools and included basic statistics, V/J segment usage, diversity estimates, rarefaction and pairwise overlap. To estimate diversity, the Chao1, ChaoE, Efron-Thisted, Shannon and inverse Simpson indices were applied, and diversity was also estimated on datasets down-sampled to the smallest sample. Repertoire overlap used strict matching of CDR3 nucleotide sequence, V gene and J gene, with Jaccard-based multidimensional scaling clustering. On average, about 730,000 unique TCRB clonotypes were obtained from thymus samples, compared with about 84,000 from blood samples.

This TCR derives from a boy younger than two with a congenital heart defect. Donor details come from another sample of the same person, matched by shared clones. The specimen was thymocytes. The V and J segments used are TRBV30 and TRBJ2-1; the D gene is not confidently resolved. The CDR3: CAWSAAREQPSYNEQFF. The DNA is TGTGCCTGGAGTGCAGCGCGCGAGCAGCCTAGCTACAATGAGCAGTTCTTC.